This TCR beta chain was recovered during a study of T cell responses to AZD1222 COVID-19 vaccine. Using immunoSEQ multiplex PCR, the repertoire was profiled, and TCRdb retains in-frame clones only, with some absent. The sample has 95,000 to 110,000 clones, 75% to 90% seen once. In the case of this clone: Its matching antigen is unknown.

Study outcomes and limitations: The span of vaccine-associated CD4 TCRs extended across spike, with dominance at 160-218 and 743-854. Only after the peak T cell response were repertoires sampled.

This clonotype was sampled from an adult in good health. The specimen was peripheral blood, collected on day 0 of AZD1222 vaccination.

The CDR3 reads CASSRWTQGNQPQHF. The CDR3, as DNA: TGTGCCAGCAGCCGATGGACACAGGGCAATCAGCCCCAGCATTTT. This chain connects TRBV5-5 to TRBJ1-5; perhaps TRBD1 as D (5 bases). Germline V gene data show CDR1 as SGHKS and CDR2 as YYEKEE (reference sequence). There are 15 residues in the CDR3. Trimming removed 4 bases at V and 2 bases at J, with 13 bases between.